This T cell receptor (beta chain) was observed in a study of T cells in Graves' hyperthyroidism and ophthalmopathy. This clonotype has a handful of counts. Its antigen is as yet unknown. With V trimmed by 5 bases and J by 9 bases, 11 bases remained unmatched. Germline V lookup: CDR1 LNHDA, CDR2 SQIVND (reference sequence). CDR3 length: 16 residues. Study conclusions and caveats: For ophthalmopathy, model prediction preceded onset by a median roughly 5.9 months.

The CDR3 regions of TCR beta were amplified from RNA transcripts. The primer set for the first-round RT-PCR of the TCR CDR3 was HTBI. TCRdb re-derived calls from the multiplex PCR reads in MiXCR, one entry per CDR3 protein. The sample lists approximately 270,000 distinct CDR3 sequences, approximately 15% occurring once. Exclusion followed for patients with uncontrolled infection, other autoimmune disease, pregnancy or lactation. Before ophthalmopathy appeared, progressors gave blood at initial hyperthyroidism diagnosis. V gene TRBV19 combines with J gene TRBJ2-1, with 12 bases fitting TRBD2. The sequence derives from a woman aged 40 to 50 with Graves' hyperthyroidism that later progressed to Graves' ophthalmopathy. The sequencing input was blood. CDR3 sequence: CASSYSGLAGLGEQFF. The CDR3 DNA reads TGTGCCAGTAGTTACTCCGGACTAGCGGGGTTGGGTGAGCAGTTCTTC. Based on the CDR3 plus reference TRBV19 and TRBJ2-1, the full variable domain is DGGITQSPKYLFRKEGQNVTLSCEQNLNHDAMYWYRQDPGQGLRLIYYSQIVNDFQKGDIAEGYSVSREKKESFPLTVTSAQKNPTAFYLCASSYSGLAGLGEQFFGPGTRLTVL.